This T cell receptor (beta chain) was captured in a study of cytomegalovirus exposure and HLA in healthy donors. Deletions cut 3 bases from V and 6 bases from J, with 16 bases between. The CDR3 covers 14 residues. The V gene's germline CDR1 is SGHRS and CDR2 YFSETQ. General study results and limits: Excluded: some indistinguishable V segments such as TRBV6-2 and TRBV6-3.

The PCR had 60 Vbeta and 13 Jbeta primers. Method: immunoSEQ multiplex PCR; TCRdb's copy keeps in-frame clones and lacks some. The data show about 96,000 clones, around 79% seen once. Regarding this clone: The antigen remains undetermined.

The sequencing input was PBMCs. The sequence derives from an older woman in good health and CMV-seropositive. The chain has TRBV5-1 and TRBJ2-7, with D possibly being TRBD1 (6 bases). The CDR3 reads CASSSTPQGFEQYF. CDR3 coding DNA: TGCGCCAGCAGCTCGACACCGCAGGGGTTCGAGCAGTACTTC.